This T cell receptor beta chain was observed in a study of radiation and T cells in renal cell carcinoma. This clone came up once. The germline gives CDR1 MNHNS, CDR2 SASEGT. V gave up 1 base and J gave up 6 bases, with 10 bases separating them. The CDR3 is 15 residues long. Libraries were prepared by immunoSEQ multiplex PCR; TCRdb keeps only in-frame clonotypes and omits some of them. The sample lists around 170,000 clones, about 87% occurring once. Regarding time point: blood 4 weeks post-SBRT, at nephrectomy. Documented treatment: 15 Gy SBRT to primary tumor, nephrectomy 4 weeks later. Radiation-treated patients gave blood at baseline, week 2 and week 4.

The source of this sequence is a woman between 45 and 60 years old with renal cell carcinoma. The material sequenced was blood, taken from a patient whose treatment included radiotherapy and nephrectomy. The chain links TRBV6-1 to TRBJ1-6; D not certain. The CDR3 nucleotides read TGTGCCAGCAGTGAAGGTAGAGGCCTTAATTCACCCCTCCACTTT. Translation gives CASSEGRGLNSPLHF.